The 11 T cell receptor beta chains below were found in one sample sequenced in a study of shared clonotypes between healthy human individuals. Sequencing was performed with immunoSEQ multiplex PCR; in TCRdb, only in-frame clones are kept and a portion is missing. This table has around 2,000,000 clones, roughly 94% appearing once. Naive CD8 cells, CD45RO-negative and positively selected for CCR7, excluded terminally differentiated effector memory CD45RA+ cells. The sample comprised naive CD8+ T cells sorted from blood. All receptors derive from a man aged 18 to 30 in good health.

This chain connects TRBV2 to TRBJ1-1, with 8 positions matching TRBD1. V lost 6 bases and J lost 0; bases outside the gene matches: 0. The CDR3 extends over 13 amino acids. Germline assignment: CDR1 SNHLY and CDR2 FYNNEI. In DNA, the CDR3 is TGTGCCAGCAGGACAGGGGTGAACACTGAAGCTTTCTTT. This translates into CASRTGVNTEAFF.

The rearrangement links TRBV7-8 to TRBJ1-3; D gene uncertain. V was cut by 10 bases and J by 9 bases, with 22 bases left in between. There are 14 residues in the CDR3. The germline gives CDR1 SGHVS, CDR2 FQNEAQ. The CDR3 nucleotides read TGTGCCACCACAACAACGAAGGGCAATCCCACCATATATTTT. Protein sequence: CATTTTKGNPTIYF.

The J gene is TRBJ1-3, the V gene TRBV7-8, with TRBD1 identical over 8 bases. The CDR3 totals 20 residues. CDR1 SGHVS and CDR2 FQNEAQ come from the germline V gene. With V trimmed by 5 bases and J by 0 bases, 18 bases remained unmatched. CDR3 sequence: CASSPPMRDRGPSSGNTIYF. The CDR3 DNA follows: TGTGCCAGCAGCCCCCCTATGAGAGACAGGGGTCCTTCCTCTGGAAACACCATATATTTT.

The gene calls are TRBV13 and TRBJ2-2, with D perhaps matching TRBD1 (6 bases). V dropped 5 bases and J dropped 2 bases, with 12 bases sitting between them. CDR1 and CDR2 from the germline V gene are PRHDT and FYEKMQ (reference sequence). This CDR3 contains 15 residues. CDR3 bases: TGTGCCAGCAGCCTGTGGACAGACAACACCGGGGAGCTGTTTTTT. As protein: CASSLWTDNTGELFF.

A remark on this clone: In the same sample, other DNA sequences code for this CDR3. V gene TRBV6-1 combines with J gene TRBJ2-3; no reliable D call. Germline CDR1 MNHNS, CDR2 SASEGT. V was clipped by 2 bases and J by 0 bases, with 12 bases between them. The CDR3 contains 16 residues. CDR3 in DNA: TGTGCCAGCAGTGAATGGGCGGCAGCAAGCACAGATACGCAGTATTTT. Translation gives CASSEWAAASTDTQYF.

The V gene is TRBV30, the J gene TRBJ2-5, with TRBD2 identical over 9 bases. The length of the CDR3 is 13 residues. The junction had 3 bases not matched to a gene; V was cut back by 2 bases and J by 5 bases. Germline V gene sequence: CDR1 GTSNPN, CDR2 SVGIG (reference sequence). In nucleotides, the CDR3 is TGTGCCTGGAGTTTACTAGCGGGCGAGACCCAGTACTTC. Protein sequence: CAWSLLAGETQYF.

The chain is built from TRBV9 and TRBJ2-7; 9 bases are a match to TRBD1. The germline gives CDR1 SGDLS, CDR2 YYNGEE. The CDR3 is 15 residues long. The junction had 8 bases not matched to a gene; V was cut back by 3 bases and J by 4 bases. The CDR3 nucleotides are TGTGCCAGCAGCGAAGACAGGGGGGTAGCTTACGAGCAGTACTTC. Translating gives CASSEDRGVAYEQYF.

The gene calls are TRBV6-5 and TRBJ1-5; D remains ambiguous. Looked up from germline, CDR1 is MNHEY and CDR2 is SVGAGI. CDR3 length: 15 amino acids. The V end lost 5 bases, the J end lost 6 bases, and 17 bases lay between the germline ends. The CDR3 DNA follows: TGTGCCAGCAGTCCGGCGCCAGTTATAGGTCAGCCCCAGCATTTT. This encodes CASSPAPVIGQPQHF.

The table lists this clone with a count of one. The DNA of the CDR3 is TGTGCCAGCAGCCCCCGAGGGGCGGGTGGCCCCGGGGAGCTGTTTTTT. Its translation is CASSPRGAGGPGELFF. The chain carries TRBV11-3 and TRBJ2-2; D possibly uses TRBD1 or TRBD2 (5 bases each). CDR1 SGHNT and CDR2 YENEEA come from the germline V gene. This CDR3 is built from 16 residues. Trimming removed 5 bases from V and 6 bases from J, with 19 bases in between.

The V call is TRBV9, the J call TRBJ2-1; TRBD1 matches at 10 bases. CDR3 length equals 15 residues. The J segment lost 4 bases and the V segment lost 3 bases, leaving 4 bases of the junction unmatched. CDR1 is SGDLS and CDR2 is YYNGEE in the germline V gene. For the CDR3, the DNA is TGTGCCAGCAGCGCAGGGACAGGGGATTACAATGAGCAGTTCTTC. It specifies CASSAGTGDYNEQFF. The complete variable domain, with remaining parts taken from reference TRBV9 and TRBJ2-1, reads DSGVTQTPKHLITATGQRVTLRCSPRSGDLSVYWYQQSLDQGLQFLIQYYNGEERAKGNILERFSAQQFPDLHSELNLSSLELGDSALYFCASSAGTGDYNEQFFGPGTRLTVL.

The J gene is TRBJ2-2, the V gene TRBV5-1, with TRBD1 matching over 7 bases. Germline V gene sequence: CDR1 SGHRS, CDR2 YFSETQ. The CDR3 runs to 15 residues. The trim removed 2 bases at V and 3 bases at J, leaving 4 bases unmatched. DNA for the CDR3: TGCGCCAGCAGCTTTAGACAGGGAGACACCGGGGAGCTGTTTTTT. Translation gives CASSFRQGDTGELFF.